These 10 T cell receptor beta chains originate from one sample sequenced in a study of sequential checkpoint blockade in melanoma. Some clones are missing from TCRdb's copy, which holds only in-frame ones; the method was immunoSEQ multiplex PCR. Of thousands of clones listed, 25% to 35% are singletons. The treatment here: randomized to nivolumab then ipilimumab (arm A) or the reverse (arm B). The sample in question was tumor tissue (inferred from file names), obtained from a patient given nivolumab and ipilimumab in sequence. The origin of the receptors is a human donor with melanoma.

There are a few counts of this clone. The chain combines TRBV6-8 with TRBJ1-2; D remains unclear. Germline CDR1 MNHGY, CDR2 SAAAGT. The CDR3 sequence is 14 residues long. With 11 bases removed from V and 0 bases from J, the gap between germline ends came to 16 bases. The CDR3 here is CAASNGGANYGYTF. CDR3 DNA: TGTGCCGCCAGCAACGGAGGTGCTAACTATGGCTACACCTTC.

The chain has TRBV6-8 and TRBJ2-1; D not resolved. Germline CDR1 MNHGY, CDR2 SAAAGT. The CDR3 runs to 14 residues. Trimming left V 2 bases short and J 0 bases short, with 5 bases between. The CDR3: CASSYEASYNEQFF. The CDR3, as DNA: TGTGCCAGCAGTTACGAAGCCTCCTACAATGAGCAGTTCTTC.

The chain carries TRBV5-1 and TRBJ2-5, with a weak D call TRBD2 (6 bases). This CDR3 is built from 14 residues. Germline V lookup: CDR1 SGHRS, CDR2 YFSETQ. Trimming removed 1 base at V and 1 base at J, with 8 bases between. Written as DNA, the CDR3 is TGCGCCAGCAGCTTGATGGGACTCCAAGAGACCCAGTACTTC. Its translation is CASSLMGLQETQYF.

The sample holds many counts of this clone. The chain carries TRBV11-3 and TRBJ1-6; a weak D match, TRBD1 (5 bases). Trimming removed 1 base at V and 7 bases at J, with 11 bases between. The CDR3 is made up of 15 amino acids. The V gene's germline CDR1 is SGHNT and CDR2 YENEEA. The CDR3 reads CASSLGLTENSPLHF. In DNA, the CDR3 is TGTGCCAGCAGCTTAGGTTTGACAGAAAATTCACCCCTCCACTTT.

This clone was recorded a few times. The chain recombines TRBV7-4 with TRBJ1-4, with D maybe TRBD1 (5 bases). Trimming left V 5 bases short and J 8 bases short, with 12 bases between. The germline V gene encodes CDR1 SGHVT and CDR2 SQSDAQ. The CDR3 sequence is 13 residues long. For the CDR3, the DNA is TGTGCCAGCAGCCTAGGAAGGGGAGAAAAACTGTTTTTT. Translating gives CASSLGRGEKLFF. Full variable domain (outside the CDR3, taken from reference TRBV7-4 and TRBJ1-4): GAGVSQSPRYKVAKRGRDVALRCDSISGHVTLYWYRQTLGQGSEVLTYSQSDAQRDKSGRPSGRFSAERPERSVSTLKIQRTEQGDSAVYLCASSLGRGEKLFFGSGTQLSVL.

This clone qualifies as medium-sized. The chain employs TRBV9 and TRBJ1-1; no firm D call. The V gene's germline CDR1 is SGDLS and CDR2 YYNGEE. Trimming left V 5 bases short and J 8 bases short, with 22 bases between. This CDR3 contains 15 residues. The CDR3 loop reads CASRPVVSAWSEAFF. The CDR3 DNA reads as TGTGCCAGCAGACCCGTGGTTAGCGCCTGGTCGGAAGCTTTCTTT.

A few counts support this clone. CDR3 DNA sequence: TGTGCCAGCACCAACGGACAAGCCCACGAAAAACTGTTTTTT. It codes for CASTNGQAHEKLFF. The chain employs TRBV6-8 and TRBJ1-4, with D possibly TRBD1 on 5 matching bases. Germline V gene sequence: CDR1 MNHGY, CDR2 SAAAGT. Trimming stripped 7 bases from V and 8 bases from J, with 17 bases between. This CDR3 contains 14 residues.

The chain has TRBV11-3 and TRBJ2-7, with TRBD2 identical over 7 bases. The CDR3 is made up of 15 amino acids. Trimming took 5 bases from V and 5 from J; bases not matched to a gene: 12. CDR1 is SGHNT, CDR2 YENEEA, per germline. The CDR3 reads CASSPSNLAANEQYF. The CDR3, as DNA: TGTGCCAGCAGCCCCAGCAACCTAGCGGCCAACGAGCAGTACTTC.

This CDR3 is CASSYRVATGANVLTF. CDR3 in DNA: TGTGCCAGCAGTTACAGGGTGGCAACTGGGGCCAACGTCCTGACTTTC. The chain carries TRBV6-8 and TRBJ2-6; D is undetermined. CDR1 and CDR2 from the germline V gene are MNHGY and SAAAGT. This CDR3 is 16 amino acids long. Trimming left V 2 bases short and J 2 bases short, with 10 bases between.

This clone was seen many times. The J gene is TRBJ2-1, the V gene TRBV11-3; D call uncertain. The CDR3 loop spans 14 amino acids. Germline loops: CDR1 SGHNT, CDR2 YENEEA. Deletions cut 3 bases from V and 2 bases from J, with 8 bases between. As DNA, the CDR3 is TGTGCCAGCAGCTTTGGCTCCACCTACAATGAGCAGTTCTTC. Its protein product is CASSFGSTYNEQFF.